This passage covers 12 T cell receptor beta chains from one sample sequenced in a study of shared clonotypes between healthy human individuals. Clones were sequenced by immunoSEQ multiplex PCR, and TCRdb holds only the in-frame ones, with some missing. The sample consists of more than 900,000 clones, 70% to 80% of them appearing once. Sequencing used memory CD4+ T cells from PBMCs. Subset here: CD45RA-negative fraction. All receptors derive from a man between 18 and 29 years old in good health. Some clones in this sample may be carry-over from other donors' samples.

This chain joins TRBV6-1 and TRBJ1-5; possible D gene TRBD1, 5 bases. V was shortened by 6 bases and J by 7 bases, with 19 bases between the two germline ends. Germline assignment: CDR1 MNHNS and CDR2 SASEGT. This CDR3 comprises 15 residues. The CDR3 coding sequence is TGTGCCAGCAGCTCCATAAAGGGGAGAGGCCAGCCCCAGCATTTT. Translated, it gives CASSSIKGRGQPQHF.

The chain couples TRBV5-1 to TRBJ1-2; the D gene is possibly TRBD1 (6 bases). The CDR3 runs 16 residues. Trimming took 4 bases from V and 4 from J, leaving 20 bases between them. Germline CDR1 reads SGHRS; CDR2 reads YFSETQ. The CDR3 loop is CASSPWSGQQGYGYTF. The CDR3 region has the DNA TGCGCCAGCAGCCCTTGGAGCGGACAACAGGGCTATGGCTACACCTTC.

This clone has just a few counts. The chain carries TRBV27 and TRBJ1-1; 11 positions agree with TRBD1. The CDR3 runs to 14 residues. Trimming at V came to 6 bases and at J to 7 bases, leaving 7 bases not matched to a gene. Germline values: CDR1 MNHEY, CDR2 SMNVEV (reference sequence). CDR3 DNA: TGTGCCAGCAGCACAGGACAGGGGGCGGTTGAAGCTTTCTTT. This translates into CASSTGQGAVEAFF.

This rearrangement joins TRBV9 to TRBJ2-1; D ambiguous. Germline V gene lookup returns CDR1 SGDLS and CDR2 YYNGEE. Deletions cut 4 bases from V and 6 bases from J, with 20 bases between. The CDR3 is 16 amino acids. CDR3 bases: TGTGCCAGCAGCCCACTTTCCTCTATGGCGCCCAATGAGCAGTTCTTC. Protein product: CASSPLSSMAPNEQFF.

The rearrangement joins TRBV28 to TRBJ1-2; TRBD1 is a possible D gene (6 bases). Trimming stripped 9 bases from V and 2 bases from J, with 13 bases between. This CDR3 contains 13 residues. Germline lookup yields CDR1 MDHEN and CDR2 SYDVKM. The CDR3, as DNA: TGTGCCAGTCGGACAGACTTAAACTATGGCTACACCTTC. It specifies CASRTDLNYGYTF.

This rearrangement joins TRBV5-1 to TRBJ2-3; D ambiguous. The CDR3 spans 16 residues. V was trimmed by 0 bases and J by 4 bases, leaving 15 bases between them. Per the germline V gene, CDR1 is SGHRS and CDR2 is YFSETQ. The CDR3 here is CASSLVGIQESDTQYF. The CDR3 DNA reads as TGCGCCAGCAGCTTGGTGGGTATTCAGGAATCAGATACGCAGTATTTT.

In this sample, this clone turned up a few times. The DNA of the CDR3 is TGTGCCAGCAGCCCCAGGGACAGTGGAGCCTATGGCTACACCTTC. Translating gives CASSPRDSGAYGYTF. The V gene is TRBV7-9, the J gene TRBJ1-2, with 7 bases lining up with TRBD1. The junction had 10 bases not matched to a gene; V was cut back by 5 bases and J by 4 bases. CDR3 length: 15 amino acids. Germline V gene data show CDR1 as SEHNR and CDR2 as FQNEAQ (reference sequence).

The V and J genes are TRBV2 and TRBJ2-3, with TRBD1 matching 9 bases. The CDR3 sequence is 13 residues long. Trimming at V came to 7 bases and at J to 8 bases, leaving 7 bases not matched to a gene. Germline V gene lookup returns CDR1 SNHLY and CDR2 FYNNEI. The CDR3 region is CASKGQGQGTQYF. For the CDR3, the DNA is TGTGCCAGCAAGGGACAGGGTCAGGGTACGCAGTATTTT.

Turning to this clone: A far more abundant clone sits one base away, making this likely a read error. The chain links TRBV28 to TRBJ1-4; D is perhaps TRBD1 (5 bases). This CDR3 spans 16 amino acids. Germline values: CDR1 MDHEN, CDR2 SYDVKM. The CDR3, as DNA: TGTGCCAGCAGTTTGGGCGGGGCTCACGGGTTTGAAAAACTGTTGTTT. Translating it yields CASSLGGAHGFEKLLF. Drawing the rest from reference TRBV28 and TRBJ1-4, the complete variable domain is DVKVTQSSRYLVKRTGEKVFLECVQDMDHENMFWYRQDPGLGLRLIYFSYDVKMKEKGDIPEGYSVSREKKERFSLILESASTNQTSMYLCASSLGGAHGFEKLLFGSGTQLSVL.

CDR3 DNA sequence: TGTGCCAGCAGCCGAGGACAGGGGATGGACTATGGCTACACCTTC. Its translation: CASSRGQGMDYGYTF. This chain joins TRBV28 and TRBJ1-2, with 9 bases lining up with TRBD1. From germline, CDR1 is MDHEN and CDR2 SYDVKM. This CDR3 has 15 residues. Trimming cost V 6 bases and J 3 bases; bases outside gene matches: 8.

This chain uses TRBV28 with TRBJ2-5, with TRBD1 matching 7 bases. The DNA end is more similar to TRBJ2-7, so the J call may be wrong. Germline CDR1 MDHEN, CDR2 SYDVKM. The CDR3 is 12 residues long. CDR3 residues: CAAQGFTYEQYF. As DNA, the CDR3 is TGTGCCGCACAGGGGTTCACCTACGAGCAGTACTTC.

V gene TRBV6-1 combines with J gene TRBJ1-2, with D unclear. Trimming stripped 2 bases from V and 7 bases from J, with 8 bases between. CDR3 length: 12 amino acids. Germline CDR1 MNHNS, CDR2 SASEGT. CDR3: CASSERTGGYTF. The CDR3 DNA sequence: TGTGCCAGCAGTGAACGAACGGGTGGCTACACCTTC.